This T cell receptor beta chain stems from a study of OX40 agonist ivuxolimab in advanced cancers. Across the study: It was ivuxolimab, an agonistic anti-OX40 (CD134) antibody, that patients were treated with. Study results and limitations: Low normalized T-cell clonal expansion also characterized some of the nonresponders.

Some clones are missing from TCRdb's copy, which holds only in-frame ones; the method was immunoSEQ multiplex PCR. The table lists approximately 100,000 clones, about 90% of them singletons. In the case of this clone: Its specificity is unknown.

Per germline, CDR1 MDHEN and CDR2 SYDVKM. This CDR3 comprises 15 residues. With V trimmed by 10 bases and J by 2 bases, 12 bases remained unmatched. The receptor's source is an adult with an advanced solid tumor such as melanoma, head and neck, liver or kidney cancer. The chain links TRBV28 to TRBJ2-7; 9 nucleotides line up with TRBD2. Material: CD4+ or CD8+ T cells sorted from blood, obtained in a trial of the OX40 agonist ivuxolimab. CDR3: CAILESGGRAYEQYF. The CDR3 DNA is TGTGCCATCCTAGAATCCGGCGGGAGGGCCTACGAGCAGTACTTC.